The 27 T cell receptor beta chains in this list originate from one sample, sequenced in a study of control samples from healthy donors and cancer patients. Generated by immunoSEQ multiplex PCR, the TCRdb table keeps only in-frame clones and is missing some. The table shows some 120,000 clones, with roughly 92% occurring only once. The sequenced sample was blood. These receptor sequences come from a man aged 25-40 years in good health.

V is TRBV7-9 and J is TRBJ1-5; a weak D match, TRBD1 (5 bases). The CDR3 sequence is 14 residues long. Per germline, CDR1 SEHNR and CDR2 FQNEAQ (reference sequence). V gave up 5 bases and J gave up 4 bases, with 12 bases separating them. The CDR3 sequence is CASSQGSGNQPQHF. The CDR3 DNA is TGTGCCAGCAGCCAGGGTTCAGGAAATCAGCCCCAGCATTTT.

J is TRBJ1-2 and V is TRBV21-1; TRBD1, the table's D call, lacks a check against the DNA. TRBV21-1 is given as a pseudogene. This CDR3 is built from 18 residues. CDR3: CASSKAYPGGKRIYGYTF. CDR3 nucleotide sequence: TGTGCCAGCAGCAAAGCTTACCCAGGGGGTAAGAGAATCTATGGCTACACCTTC.

This clone was recorded a few times. The chain couples TRBV27 to TRBJ1-1, with D hard to call. Germline V gives CDR1 MNHEY, CDR2 SMNVEV (reference sequence). The CDR3 runs 13 residues. Trimming shortened V by 8 bases and J by 0 bases, and 10 bases separated the two germline ends. The CDR3 here is CASGRTMNTEAFF. The CDR3, as DNA: TGTGCCAGCGGGAGAACGATGAACACTGAAGCTTTCTTT.

The rearrangement uses TRBV11-2 and TRBJ2-7; TRBD1 agrees at 8 bases. Per germline, CDR1 SGHAT and CDR2 FQNNGV. After removal of 0 bases from V and 4 bases from J, the junction contained 2 bases not matched to a gene. There are 14 residues in the CDR3. In DNA form, the CDR3 reads TGTGCCAGCAGCTTAGAAGGACAGGGATACGAGCAGTACTTC. It specifies CASSLEGQGYEQYF.

The J gene is TRBJ2-7, the V gene TRBV6-5; 10 bases align to TRBD1. The CDR3 sequence is 14 residues long. The trim removed 4 bases at V and 6 bases at J, leaving 6 bases unmatched. Germline values: CDR1 MNHEY, CDR2 SVGAGI. The CDR3 region has the DNA TGTGCCAGCAGTTCGCGACGGGACAGGGGCGAGCAGTACGTC. Translation gives CASSSRRDRGEQYV.

The chain recombines TRBV7-6 with TRBJ1-4; TRBD1 matches 7 bases. Per germline, CDR1 SGHVS and CDR2 FNYEAQ. After removal of 0 bases from V and 2 bases from J, the junction contained 6 bases not matched to a gene. The CDR3 is 17 amino acids. CDR3 residues: CASSLALPGGTNEKLFF. In DNA, the CDR3 is TGTGCCAGCAGCTTAGCGCTACCAGGGGGGACTAATGAAAAACTGTTTTTT.

J is TRBJ1-2 and V is TRBV11-2, with 10 positions matching TRBD1. The CDR3 has 15 residues. Trimming cost V 5 bases and J 7 bases; bases outside gene matches: 10. Germline CDR1 reads SGHAT; CDR2 reads FQNNGV. The CDR3 reads CASSATSGQGSGYTF. CDR3 DNA sequence: TGTGCCAGCAGCGCTACTTCGGGACAGGGGAGTGGCTACACCTTC.

The gene calls are TRBV11-2 and TRBJ2-1; unclear D gene. V lost 1 base, J lost 6 bases, and 7 bases lay in between. The germline gives CDR1 SGHAT, CDR2 FQNNGV. This CDR3 contains 13 residues. The CDR3 reads CASSLGGSNEQFF. The CDR3 DNA reads as TGTGCCAGCAGCTTAGGAGGTTCCAATGAGCAGTTCTTC.

This rearrangement joins TRBV21-1 to TRBJ2-7; the table calls TRBD2, which could not be checked here. TRBV21-1 is labeled a pseudogene. The CDR3 loop spans 18 amino acids. The CDR3: CASSKGPGGRAVTYEQYV. CDR3 coding DNA: TGTGCCAGCAGCAAAGGCCCCGGGGGGAGAGCGGTAACCTACGAGCAGTACGTC.

The V gene is TRBV10-3, the J gene TRBJ1-1; a weak D match, TRBD1 (6 bases). This CDR3 spans 13 amino acids. The V and J ends lost 7 bases and 1 base respectively, with 10 bases between them. CDR1 is ENHRY and CDR2 is SYGVKD in the germline V gene. CDR3 loop: CAIKLDRNTEAFF. The CDR3 DNA is TGTGCCATCAAATTGGACAGGAACACTGAAGCTTTCTTT.

This sequence joins TRBV19 and TRBJ1-1; unclear D gene. Germline lookup yields CDR1 LNHDA and CDR2 SQIVND (reference sequence). CDR3 length equals 17 residues. The V end lost 6 bases, the J end lost 7 bases, and 27 bases lay between the germline ends. The CDR3 region is CASREGSARGFGGEAFF. The CDR3 nucleotides are TGTGCCAGTAGGGAAGGGTCTGCCCGCGGCTTCGGCGGTGAAGCTTTCTTT.

The CDR3 DNA reads as TGTGCCACCATAGGACAGCCGTACTCTAACTATGGCTACACCTTC. Amino acids: CATIGQPYSNYGYTF. The genes are TRBV6-5 and TRBJ1-2; D is perhaps TRBD1 (6 bases). V lost 10 bases and J 0 bases, leaving 18 bases between the germline ends. CDR1 is MNHEY and CDR2 is SVGAGI in the germline V gene. This CDR3 comprises 15 residues.

This clone was seen only once. V gene TRBV28 combines with J gene TRBJ1-6, with 8 bases matching TRBD1. The V gene end was trimmed by 3 bases and the J gene end by 8 bases; junction bases not matched to a gene: 3. This CDR3 comprises 14 residues. The germline gives CDR1 MDHEN, CDR2 SYDVKM. The chain's CDR3 is CASSLDREYSPLHF. DNA for the CDR3: TGTGCCAGCAGTTTGGACAGGGAATATTCACCCCTCCACTTT.

V and J are TRBV7-9 and TRBJ1-1; D possibly corresponds to TRBD1 (6 bases). V was pared by 5 bases and J by 9 bases, with 16 bases between. The CDR3 spans 13 residues. Germline CDR1 reads SEHNR; CDR2 reads FQNEAQ (reference sequence). In DNA, the CDR3 is TGTGCCAGCAGCCCGCTAGGGGGGGTGAAAGCTTTCTTT. It is translated as CASSPLGGVKAFF.

The chain couples TRBV28 to TRBJ1-2; TRBD1 matches at 7 bases. The CDR3 consists of 15 residues. V was pared by 5 bases and J by 4 bases, with 10 bases of the junction left unmatched. Germline assignment: CDR1 MDHEN and CDR2 SYDVKM. CDR3 DNA sequence: TGTGCCAGCAGTGGTTGGGACAGCGGAATCTATGGCTACACCTTC. This sequence encodes CASSGWDSGIYGYTF.

The chain is built from TRBV9 and TRBJ2-7; the D gene is possibly TRBD2 (7 bases). With 3 bases removed from V and 6 bases from J, the gap between germline ends came to 19 bases. Germline CDR1 reads SGDLS; CDR2 reads YYNGEE. This CDR3 is built from 15 residues. The CDR3 nucleotides read TGTGCCAGCAGCGCGGGGGGAGGTACAGGGATCGAGCAGTACTTC. Its translation: CASSAGGGTGIEQYF.

This clone showed up just a few times. V usage is TRBV30 and J usage is TRBJ1-1, with 8 bases lining up with TRBD1. CDR3 size: 12 residues. CDR1 and CDR2 from the germline V gene are GTSNPN and SVGIG (reference sequence). CDR3 bases: TGTCCCCGGGACAGGTTAATCATTGGAGCTTTCTTT. Its protein product is CPRDRLIIGAFF. The entire variable domain, with the rest obtained from reference TRBV30 and TRBJ1-1, is as follows: SQTIHQWPATLVQPVGSPLSLECTVEGTSNPNLYWYRQAAGRGLQLLFYSVGIGQISSEVPQNLSASRPQDRQFILSSKKLLLSDSGFYLCPRDRLIIGAFFGQGTRLTVV.

This clone is termed large. V usage is TRBV10-3 and J usage is TRBJ2-7, with TRBD1 identical over 8 bases. Germline values: CDR1 ENHRY, CDR2 SYGVKD. J was trimmed by 5 bases and V by 5 bases; bases with no gene match: 14. The CDR3 is made up of 16 amino acids. CDR3 residues: CAISQIPGQGDDEQYF. CDR3 in DNA: TGTGCCATCAGTCAAATCCCCGGACAGGGAGATGACGAGCAGTACTTC.

The rearrangement links TRBV27 to TRBJ1-1; D gene uncertain. Trimming left V 6 bases short and J 2 bases short, with 19 bases between. Germline CDR1 reads MNHEY; CDR2 reads SMNVEV (reference sequence). The CDR3 loop spans 16 amino acids. The CDR3 here is CASRLYAVDANTEAFF. CDR3 nucleotide sequence: TGTGCCAGCAGGCTATACGCCGTAGACGCCAACACTGAAGCTTTCTTT.

The chain couples TRBV6-5 to TRBJ1-2; tentatively, D is TRBD1 (5 bases). V gave up 8 bases and J gave up 3 bases, with 10 bases separating them. The CDR3 covers 12 residues. Germline CDR1 reads MNHEY; CDR2 reads SVGAGI. The CDR3 sequence: CASRWGDYGYTF. The CDR3 DNA sequence: TGTGCCAGCCGCTGGGGGGACTATGGCTACACCTTC.

The chain carries TRBV7-2 and TRBJ2-2; D remains ambiguous. CDR1 and CDR2 from the germline V gene are SGHTA and FQGNSA. V shed 5 bases and J shed 0 bases, with 7 bases lying between them. The CDR3 is made up of 14 amino acids. DNA for the CDR3: TGTGCCAGCAGCACCCTCGCGAACACCGGGGAGCTGTTTTTT. It is translated as CASSTLANTGELFF.

This chain uses TRBV2 with TRBJ2-1, with TRBD1 matching over 8 bases. V gave up 2 bases and J gave up 3 bases; unmatched junction bases: 3. The CDR3 consists of 15 residues. Per germline, CDR1 SNHLY and CDR2 FYNNEI. The CDR3 is CASSELQGVYNEQFF. The CDR3 bases are TGTGCCAGCAGTGAATTACAGGGGGTCTACAATGAGCAGTTCTTC.

A few counts support this clone. J is TRBJ1-5 and V is TRBV6-1; no firm D call. Between the trimmed V and J ends, which lost 3 bases and 1 base, there was a span of 7 bases. Looked up from germline, CDR1 is MNHNS and CDR2 is SASEGT. The CDR3 length is 14 residues. The CDR3 loop reads CASSDRGSNQPQHF. CDR3 sequence (DNA): TGTGCCAGCAGTGATCGAGGGAGCAATCAGCCCCAGCATTTT.

V and J are TRBV5-1 and TRBJ2-5; TRBD2 agrees at 7 bases. The CDR3 is made up of 13 amino acids. Per the germline V gene, CDR1 is SGHRS and CDR2 is YFSETQ. Trimming at V came to 4 bases and at J to 3 bases, leaving 3 bases not matched to a gene. CDR3 protein: CASSRGLEETQYF. CDR3 sequence (DNA): TGCGCCAGCAGCCGAGGACTAGAAGAGACCCAGTACTTC.

V usage is TRBV5-1 and J usage is TRBJ2-7, with D tentatively TRBD1 (6 bases). CDR1 and CDR2 from the germline V gene are SGHRS and YFSETQ. The CDR3 consists of 14 residues. Between the trimmed V and J ends, which lost 4 bases and 7 bases, there was a span of 18 bases. In DNA, the CDR3 is TGCGCCAGCAGCCCGTGGGGGCCCGGTCGGGAGCAGTACGTC. As protein: CASSPWGPGREQYV.

The J gene is TRBJ1-2, the V gene TRBV5-6, with D hard to call. V was trimmed by 3 bases and J by 7 bases, leaving 13 bases between them. The CDR3 consists of 13 residues. Germline CDR1 is SGHDT and CDR2 is YYEEEE. The CDR3 nucleotides are TGTGCCAGCAGCTACGAGGGCACGGGTGGCTACACCTTC. Protein sequence: CASSYEGTGGYTF.

This clone appeared once. The chain combines TRBV6-6 with TRBJ1-1; the match to TRBD1 covers 7 bases. This CDR3 is 15 amino acids long. The J segment lost 3 bases and the V segment lost 4 bases, leaving 8 bases of the junction unmatched. Per the germline V gene, CDR1 is MNHNY and CDR2 is SVGAGI (reference sequence). CDR3 in amino acids: CASSSRQGRHTEAFF. CDR3 DNA: TGTGCCAGCAGTTCCCGACAGGGTCGGCACACTGAAGCTTTCTTT.